Each of the 28 T cell receptor beta chains below was sequenced from the same sample in a study of CD8+ T cells in alopecia areata. The sequencing template was cDNA reverse transcribed from extracted RNA. TCRdb's table, derived via immunoSEQ multiplex PCR, lists solely in-frame clones and lacks some. The repertoire holds about 13,000 clones, 58% seen once, with roughly 4% in the top ten. CD4+ cells from about 5 patients were sorted into CD25+CD127- cells. Sequencing was done on a sample of CD4+ Tregs sorted from blood. The receptors shown here come from a human donor with alopecia areata.

This clone has only a few counts. The chain links TRBV19 to TRBJ1-1; 9 bases map to TRBD1. Germline V CDR1 and CDR2: LNHDA, SQIVND (reference sequence). CDR3 length equals 13 residues. Losses at the gene ends were 6 bases for V and 6 bases for J; bases not matched to a gene: 5. In nucleotides, the CDR3 is TGTGCCAGTAGGGGGACAGGGTTGGCTGAAGCTTTCTTT. Amino acid sequence: CASRGTGLAEAFF.

The rearrangement uses TRBV7-9 and TRBJ2-3; D call uncertain. Trimming took 3 bases from V and 4 from J, leaving 5 bases between them. CDR3 length: 12 residues. Germline V gene lookup returns CDR1 SEHNR and CDR2 FQNEAQ (reference sequence). This chain's CDR3 is CASSLSADTQYF. The CDR3 DNA sequence: TGTGCCAGCAGCTTGAGTGCAGATACGCAGTATTTT.

This clone was detected a few times. The rearrangement joins TRBV19 to TRBJ2-2; D is undetermined. The CDR3 is 13 amino acids. Trimming stripped 2 bases from V and 6 bases from J, with 7 bases between. CDR1 is LNHDA, CDR2 SQIVND, per germline (reference sequence). This CDR3 is CASSILPSGELFF. The CDR3 coding sequence is TGTGCCAGTAGTATACTGCCTTCCGGGGAGCTGTTTTTT.

V gene TRBV2 combines with J gene TRBJ1-1; tentatively, D is TRBD1 (5 bases). Germline V gene sequence: CDR1 SNHLY, CDR2 FYNNEI. This CDR3 contains 14 residues. V was pared by 3 bases and J by 4 bases, with 12 bases between. The CDR3 region has the DNA TGTGCCAGCAGTGATTTACTGGGACCCACTGAAGCTTTCTTT. Amino acids: CASSDLLGPTEAFF.

The rearrangement links TRBV6-6 to TRBJ2-3; 9 positions agree with TRBD2. V trimming: 5 bases; J trimming: 3 bases; junction bases outside the gene matches: 6. This CDR3 has 15 residues. CDR1 and CDR2 (germline): MNHNY, SVGAGI (reference sequence). The chain's CDR3 is CASSPRTSATDTQYF. The DNA of the CDR3 is TGTGCCAGCAGTCCTCGGACTAGCGCAACAGATACGCAGTATTTT.

Only a few counts were recorded for this clone. V is TRBV7-2 and J is TRBJ1-2; maybe TRBD1 (6 bases). Germline V gene data show CDR1 as SGHTA and CDR2 as FQGNSA. The CDR3 runs 16 residues. V lost 2 bases and J 5 bases, leaving 18 bases between the germline ends. The CDR3 spells CASSLIGQNSWYGYTF. In DNA, the CDR3 is TGTGCCAGCAGCTTAATAGGACAGAATTCATGGTATGGCTACACCTTC.

This clone was observed a single time. The rearrangement joins TRBV19 to TRBJ1-2, with D perhaps matching TRBD1 (6 bases). From germline, CDR1 is LNHDA and CDR2 SQIVND (reference sequence). V shed 6 bases and J shed 5 bases, with 19 bases lying between them. This CDR3 spans 15 amino acids. CDR3 DNA sequence: TGTGCCAGTAGGTACACAGGGCCAGAACTTTATGGCTACACCTTC. Its protein product is CASRYTGPELYGYTF. Filled out from reference TRBV19 and TRBJ1-2, the complete variable domain reads DGGITQSPKYLFRKEGQNVTLSCEQNLNHDAMYWYRQDPGQGLRLIYYSQIVNDFQKGDIAEGYSVSREKKESFPLTVTSAQKNPTAFYLCASRYTGPELYGYTFGSGTRLTVV.

The chain combines TRBV7-6 with TRBJ1-1, with TRBD1 identical over 8 bases. Germline V gives CDR1 SGHVS, CDR2 FNYEAQ. V lost 6 bases, J lost 2 bases, and 8 bases stayed unmatched. The CDR3 contains 15 residues. Here the CDR3 DNA reads TGTGCCAGCAGGGACCGACAGGGGCCAAACACTGAAGCTTTCTTT. Translated: CASRDRQGPNTEAFF.

The chain recombines TRBV7-9 with TRBJ2-2; 8 bases map to TRBD2. CDR1 SEHNR and CDR2 FQNEAQ come from the germline V gene (reference sequence). CDR3 size: 19 residues. Germline trimming cut 0 bases from V and 7 bases from J; bases unmatched to any gene: 16. CDR3 residues: CASSLARGTRPKEDGELFF. CDR3 in DNA: TGTGCCAGCAGCTTAGCCCGGGGGACTAGACCGAAGGAAGACGGGGAGCTGTTTTTT.

V is TRBV28 and J is TRBJ1-3; a weak D match, TRBD1 (5 bases). The CDR3 runs to 16 residues. Trimming removed 2 bases from V and 0 bases from J, with 11 bases in between. Germline loops: CDR1 MDHEN, CDR2 SYDVKM. CDR3 sequence (DNA): TGTGCCAGCAGTTTAGGGGGGGATCACTCTGGAAACACCATATATTTT. It specifies CASSLGGDHSGNTIYF.

This clone is labeled as medium-sized. This rearrangement joins TRBV28 to TRBJ2-5; unclear D gene. Deletions cut 5 bases from V and 4 bases from J, with 20 bases between. The CDR3 covers 16 residues. Germline V gene data show CDR1 as MDHEN and CDR2 as SYDVKM. DNA for the CDR3: TGTGCCAGCAGTCAACTTCGAAGGGCCAGTACAGAGACCCAGTACTTC. As protein: CASSQLRRASTETQYF.

This chain's CDR3 is CASSAGSWRESSYNEQFF. Here the CDR3 DNA reads TGTGCCAGCAGCGCCGGTAGTTGGCGGGAAAGCTCCTACAATGAGCAGTTCTTC. V and J are TRBV7-3 and TRBJ2-1; D may be TRBD2 (6 bases). CDR1 and CDR2 from the germline V gene are SGHTA and FQGTGA. This CDR3 spans 18 amino acids. V was shortened by 5 bases and J by 0 bases, with 20 bases between the two germline ends.

The genes are TRBV5-5 and TRBJ2-5; the D is unclear. CDR1 is SGHKS and CDR2 is YYEKEE in the germline V gene (reference sequence). The V and J ends lost 0 bases and 5 bases respectively, with 5 bases between them. The CDR3 contains 12 residues. CDR3 sequence: CASSLALETQYF. The CDR3 region has the DNA TGTGCCAGCAGCTTGGCCCTGGAGACCCAGTACTTC.

The gene calls are TRBV7-6 and TRBJ2-2; D is possibly TRBD2 (5 bases). Trimming removed 3 bases at V and 9 bases at J, with 11 bases between. The germline V gene has CDR1 SGHVS and CDR2 FNYEAQ. The CDR3 extends over 13 amino acids. CDR3 coding DNA: TGTGCCAGCAGCTTGTCCGAGGACTGGGAGCTGTTTTTT. It yields the protein CASSLSEDWELFF. The full variable domain, in which reference TRBV7-6 and TRBJ2-2 provide the parts outside the CDR3, is GAGVSQSPRYKVTKRGQDVALRCDPISGHVSLYWYRQALGQGPEFLTYFNYEAQQDKSGLPNDRFSAERPEGSISTLTIQRTEQRDSAMYRCASSLSEDWELFFGEGSRLTVL.

This chain uses TRBV5-6 with TRBJ2-2; the match to TRBD2 covers 14 bases. J was trimmed by 6 bases and V by 1 base; bases with no gene match: 8. CDR1 is SGHDT, CDR2 YYEEEE, per germline. The CDR3 length is 18 residues. The CDR3, as DNA: TGTGCCAGCAGCTTGTTTATTTCGGGACTAGCGGGAGCCGGGGAGCTGTTTTTT. This codes for CASSLFISGLAGAGELFF.

This clone occurred a few times. The chain links TRBV28 to TRBJ1-1; TRBD1 agrees at 7 bases. The CDR3 is made up of 13 amino acids. With V trimmed by 6 bases and J by 4 bases, 5 bases remained unmatched. Germline CDR1 MDHEN, CDR2 SYDVKM. The DNA for the CDR3 is TGTGCCAGCAGGACAGGGACTAGCACTGAAGCTTTCTTT. Amino acid sequence: CASRTGTSTEAFF.

The CDR3 here is CASSPDRDTQYF. In DNA, the CDR3 is TGTGCCAGCTCACCGGACAGGGATACGCAGTATTTT. The rearrangement links TRBV18 to TRBJ2-3; 7 positions agree with TRBD1. The CDR3 loop spans 12 amino acids. V trimming: 3 bases; J trimming: 6 bases; junction bases outside the gene matches: 0. Germline CDR1 KGHSH, CDR2 LQKENI.

V usage is TRBV7-6 and J usage is TRBJ1-3; D is ambiguous. V was clipped by 2 bases and J by 0 bases, with 20 bases between them. CDR1 SGHVS and CDR2 FNYEAQ come from the germline V gene. This CDR3 contains 19 residues. The chain's CDR3 is CASSLSHGMGSSSGNTIYF. The CDR3 DNA follows: TGTGCCAGCAGCTTATCCCACGGGATGGGGTCGAGCTCTGGAAACACCATATATTTT.

The chain has TRBV4-1 and TRBJ1-2; no clear D gene. CDR1 and CDR2 from the germline V gene are MGHRA and YSYEKL. V lost 0 bases and J lost 4, with 6 bases in between. CDR3 length equals 13 residues. CDR3 nucleotide sequence: TGCGCCAGCAGCCAAGATGCGGTCTATGGCTACACCTTC. It specifies CASSQDAVYGYTF.

The gene calls are TRBV28 and TRBJ2-7; the D gene is possibly TRBD1 (6 bases). V was cut by 3 bases and J by 7 bases, with 16 bases left in between. In germline, CDR1 is MDHEN, CDR2 SYDVKM. The CDR3 contains 14 residues. CDR3 protein: CASSFSGARREQYF. CDR3 DNA sequence: TGTGCCAGCAGTTTCTCAGGGGCCCGAAGGGAGCAGTACTTC.

The V gene is TRBV28, the J gene TRBJ1-3; D unclear. The CDR3 is made up of 14 amino acids. CDR1 and CDR2 (germline): MDHEN, SYDVKM. V was shortened by 4 bases and J by 0 bases, with 7 bases between the two germline ends. The CDR3: CASSWASSGNTIYF. The DNA for the CDR3 is TGTGCCAGCAGTTGGGCATCCTCTGGAAACACCATATATTTT.

This clone showed up just a few times. This chain joins TRBV11-2 and TRBJ2-3; D is possibly TRBD1 (6 bases). Germline-derived CDR1 and CDR2 are SGHAT and FQNNGV. The V end was cut by 1 base, the J end by 3 bases, with 17 bases between. The CDR3 runs 17 residues. DNA for the CDR3: TGTGCCAGCAGCTTAGTGCCCGTTGGGGGCCGGACAGATACGCAGTATTTT. Its protein product is CASSLVPVGGRTDTQYF.

The J gene is TRBJ1-2, the V gene TRBV28; TRBD1 aligns across 7 bases. The CDR3 is 11 residues long. Germline V gene lookup returns CDR1 MDHEN and CDR2 SYDVKM. With 7 bases clipped from V and 4 bases from J, the junction kept 0 bases outside the gene matches. The CDR3 loop is CASNRGYGYTF. The CDR3 DNA reads as TGTGCCAGCAACAGGGGCTATGGCTACACCTTC.

This clone was seen a handful of times. The chain links TRBV4-1 to TRBJ1-2, with 8 bases matching TRBD1. J gave up 4 bases and V 0 bases, and 1 base lay outside the gene matches. CDR3 length equals 14 residues. The germline V gene encodes CDR1 MGHRA and CDR2 YSYEKL. CDR3 amino acids: CASSQEQGVYGYTF. CDR3 coding DNA: TGCGCCAGCAGCCAAGAACAGGGGGTCTATGGCTACACCTTC.

DNA of the CDR3: TGTGCCAGCTCACTCGGTTCTAACGCCTACGAGCAGTACTTC. Protein product: CASSLGSNAYEQYF. The chain has TRBV18 and TRBJ2-7; no clear D. With 4 bases removed from V and 2 bases from J, the gap between germline ends came to 12 bases. The CDR3 is 14 residues long. From germline, CDR1 is KGHSH and CDR2 LQKENI. The variable domain in full, completed from reference TRBV18 and TRBJ2-7, reads NAGVMQNPRHLVRRRGQEARLRCSPMKGHSHVYWYRQLPEEGLKFMVYLQKENIIDESGMPKERFSAEFPKEGPSILRIQQVVRGDSAAYFCASSLGSNAYEQYFGPGTRLTVT.

The rearrangement joins TRBV5-6 to TRBJ2-5; D unresolved. Looked up from germline, CDR1 is SGHDT and CDR2 is YYEEEE. The CDR3 sequence is 14 residues long. Trimming shortened V by 4 bases and J by 5 bases, and 15 bases separated the two germline ends. The CDR3 bases are TGTGCCAGCAGCCCGTACTCCGTAAGGGAGACCCAGTACTTC. Translation: CASSPYSVRETQYF.

This chain uses TRBV18 with TRBJ1-2; D is undetermined. V lost 3 bases, J lost 5 bases, and 16 bases lay in between. This CDR3 comprises 15 residues. Germline V gene data show CDR1 as KGHSH and CDR2 as LQKENI. CDR3 amino acids: CASSPDGSGLYGYTF. The CDR3 DNA sequence: TGTGCCAGCTCACCCGACGGGTCTGGGCTATATGGCTACACCTTC.

The chain links TRBV28 to TRBJ2-1; 7 bases align to TRBD1. The trim removed 4 bases at V and 0 bases at J, leaving 6 bases unmatched. Germline V gene data show CDR1 as MDHEN and CDR2 as SYDVKM. This CDR3 comprises 16 residues. This CDR3 reads CASSWTGLSSYNEQFF. The CDR3, as DNA: TGTGCCAGCAGTTGGACAGGTCTTAGCTCCTACAATGAGCAGTTCTTC.